The 2 T cell receptor beta chains given below trace back to one sample, sequenced in a study of T cell repertoires in cytomegalovirus infection. TCRdb reprocessed the reads via MiXCR and lists one record per CDR3 protein. There are some 560,000 distinct CDR3 sequences in the sample; 40% occur only once, and over 45% lies in the top ten. These receptors have no known antigen. Material: cultured PBMCs, obtained from culture after CMV antigen stimulation. The receptors derive from a human donor in good health (CMV status not recorded). Some clones in this sample may be carry-over from other donors' samples.

A few counts support this clonotype. V usage is TRBV19 and J usage is TRBJ2-7; 8 positions agree with TRBD1. The CDR3 consists of 13 residues. Germline CDR1 LNHDA, CDR2 SQIVND (reference sequence). V lost 3 bases, J lost 4 bases, and 2 bases stayed unmatched. The CDR3 reads CASSIRDRYEQYF. Here the CDR3 DNA reads TGTGCCAGTAGTATCCGGGACAGGTACGAGCAGTACTTC.

There are a few counts of this clonotype. The V and J genes are TRBV7-9 and TRBJ2-3; TRBD2 aligns across 10 bases. V trimming: 4 bases; J trimming: 10 bases; junction bases outside the gene matches: 8. CDR3 length: 14 amino acids. Per germline, CDR1 SEHNR and CDR2 FQNEAQ (reference sequence). The CDR3 region has the DNA TGTGCCAGCAGCTCTAGCGGGAGTGGAGAGGCGCAGTATTTT. Its protein is CASSSSGSGEAQYF.